One sample yielded the 25 T cell receptor beta chains listed below, sequenced in a study of T cell repertoires in cytomegalovirus infection. TCRdb processed the reads anew with MiXCR; each CDR3 protein has one entry. Of over 250,000 distinct CDR3 sequences listed, around 20% are singletons. No antigens are known for them. The sequencing here drew on cultured PBMCs, taken from culture after CMV antigen stimulation. The origin of the receptors is a human donor in good health (CMV status not recorded). Some clones in this sample may be carry-over from other donors' samples.

This clonotype was seen repeatedly, ten times or more. This chain connects TRBV7-2 to TRBJ2-3, with TRBD2 as a possible D gene (6 bases). Germline loops: CDR1 SGHTA, CDR2 FQGNSA. This CDR3 spans 16 amino acids. V lost 6 bases and J 4 bases, leaving 20 bases between the germline ends. The CDR3 DNA is TGTGCCAGCAGTTCCCAGTGGAGAGCGGGTGCAGATACGCAGTATTTT. Translated, it gives CASSSQWRAGADTQYF. The full variable domain, its missing parts supplied by reference TRBV7-2 and TRBJ2-3, is GAGVSQSPSNKVTEKGKDVELRCDPISGHTALYWYRQSLGQGLEFLIYFQGNSAPDKSGLPSDRFSAERTGGSVSTLTIQRTQQEDSAVYLCASSSQWRAGADTQYFGPGTRLTVL.

This clonotype was seen a single time. The V and J genes are TRBV28 and TRBJ2-1; 7 nucleotides match TRBD2. This CDR3 region has 15 residues. Germline V CDR1 and CDR2: MDHEN, SYDVKM. The trim removed 6 bases at V and 4 bases at J, leaving 9 bases unmatched. CDR3 in DNA: TGTGCCAGCAGCCTCCCCGGGAGGAAGTACAATGAGCAGTTCTTC. Amino acids: CASSLPGRKYNEQFF.

There are many counts of this clonotype. V usage is TRBV10-3 and J usage is TRBJ2-1, with D perhaps TRBD2 (5 bases). Trimming removed 4 bases from V and 5 bases from J, with 9 bases in between. This CDR3 region has 13 residues. In germline, CDR1 is ENHRY, CDR2 SYGVKD. The CDR3 DNA follows: TGTGCCATCAGTGGTGGACTGAACAATGAGCAGTTCTTC. Translating gives CAISGGLNNEQFF.

The sample holds a few counts of this clonotype. V gene TRBV6-2 or TRBV6-3 combines with J gene TRBJ2-5, with TRBD1 matching 7 bases. The germline gives CDR1 MNHEY, CDR2 SVGEGT. The junction had 12 bases not matched to a gene; V was cut back by 6 bases and J by 5 bases. CDR3 size: 15 residues. CDR3 region: CASSTDRRKRETQYF. The CDR3 bases are TGTGCCAGCAGCACGGACAGGCGGAAGCGGGAGACCCAGTACTTC.

The gene calls are TRBV2 and TRBJ2-7; 11 nucleotides match TRBD1. V dropped 7 bases and J dropped 12; count of bases not matched to a gene: 2. The CDR3 has 10 amino acids. Germline CDR1 SNHLY, CDR2 FYNNEI. The CDR3 sequence is CASTGTGGYV. The CDR3 DNA reads TGTGCCAGCACCGGGACAGGGGGGTACGTC.

This clonotype was seen at least ten times. The chain carries TRBV24-1 and TRBJ2-1; either TRBD1 or TRBD2 may supply D (5 bases each). The germline V gene has CDR1 KGHDR and CDR2 SFDVKD. The V and J ends lost 3 bases and 5 bases respectively, with 10 bases between them. The CDR3 extends over 14 amino acids. The DNA for the CDR3 is TGTGCCACCAGTGATCCGGGACCGGACAATGAGCAGTTCTTC. Its protein product is CATSDPGPDNEQFF.

This clonotype appeared a few times. This rearrangement joins TRBV9 to TRBJ2-7; 12 bases match TRBD2. The CDR3 consists of 16 residues. Germline V lookup: CDR1 SGDLS, CDR2 YYNGEE. Unmatched junction bases numbered 8, after V lost 4 bases and J lost 3 bases. The CDR3 protein is CASSPGLAGLNYEQYF. The CDR3 DNA follows: TGTGCCAGCAGCCCTGGACTAGCGGGACTTAACTACGAGCAGTACTTC.

This clonotype was counted between two and nine times. V is TRBV6-5 and J is TRBJ1-2; D not resolved. CDR3 length equals 14 residues. CDR1 MNHEY and CDR2 SVGAGI come from the germline V gene. The V end lost 7 bases, the J end lost 1 base, and 13 bases lay between the germline ends. The CDR3 DNA follows: TGTGCCAGCACCGACTCGGGAGTTAACTATGGCTACACCTTC. Translated: CASTDSGVNYGYTF.

The chain has TRBV20-1 and TRBJ2-3; 12 bases align to TRBD2. The germline V gene encodes CDR1 DFQATT and CDR2 SNEGSKA (reference sequence). The V and J ends lost 6 bases and 2 bases, in that order; junction bases with no gene match: 6. The CDR3 contains 15 residues. The CDR3 DNA reads TGCAGTGCGTTGACTAGCGGGAGTGTCACAGATACGCAGTATTTT. It codes for CSALTSGSVTDTQYF.

The chain is built from TRBV15 and TRBJ1-1; D call uncertain. The germline V gene has CDR1 LNHNV and CDR2 YYDKDF (reference sequence). The ends were cut back, 0 bases at V and 6 bases at J, with 8 bases in the middle. The CDR3 covers 13 residues. Here the CDR3 reads CATSRDYLAEAFF. DNA of the CDR3: TGTGCCACCAGCAGAGATTATCTAGCTGAAGCTTTCTTT.

The rearrangement joins TRBV3-1 to TRBJ2-1; 7 bases align to TRBD2. Trimming removed 0 bases from V and 5 bases from J; junction bases left unmatched: 7. This CDR3 has 16 amino acids. CDR1 LGHDT and CDR2 YNNKEL come from the germline V gene (reference sequence). CDR3 in amino acids: CASSQDLTSDNNEQFF. The CDR3 bases are TGTGCCAGCAGCCAAGACCTCACTAGCGATAACAATGAGCAGTTCTTC.

This clonotype occurred many times. V is TRBV7-6 and J is TRBJ2-3; a possible D gene is TRBD2 (5 bases). The germline V gene encodes CDR1 SGHVS and CDR2 FNYEAQ. The V and J ends lost 2 bases and 3 bases respectively, with 18 bases between them. The CDR3 contains 17 residues. The CDR3 loop is CASSLSLSGLKTDTQYF. DNA of the CDR3: TGTGCCAGCAGCTTAAGTCTGTCGGGATTAAAGACAGATACGCAGTATTTT.

The chain carries TRBV6-2 or TRBV6-3 and TRBJ2-2; D may be TRBD1 (6 bases). Germline V lookup: CDR1 MNHEY, CDR2 SVGEGT. Trimming took off 8 bases at V and 1 base at J, with 11 bases between the two ends. CDR3 length equals 14 residues. CDR3 bases: TGTGCCAGCTGGGGGCAGCGGAACACCGGGGAGCTGTTTTTT. Residues: CASWGQRNTGELFF.

This clonotype was seen more than once but under ten times. The chain carries TRBV19 and TRBJ2-1, with D unresolved. V lost 3 bases and J 0 bases, leaving 9 bases between the germline ends. Germline lookup yields CDR1 LNHDA and CDR2 SQIVND (reference sequence). The CDR3 loop spans 15 amino acids. The CDR3 sequence: CASSILESSYNEQFF. DNA of the CDR3: TGTGCCAGTAGTATCCTGGAAAGCTCCTACAATGAGCAGTTCTTC.

The chain is built from TRBV6-2 or TRBV6-3 and TRBJ1-1; TRBD1 is a possible D gene (5 bases). CDR3 size: 14 residues. Germline CDR1 is MNHEY and CDR2 is SVGEGT. Trimming shortened V by 1 base and J by 6 bases, and 12 bases separated the two germline ends. Here the CDR3 reads CASSYYAGSAEAFF. CDR3 bases: TGTGCCAGCAGTTACTACGCAGGGAGCGCTGAAGCTTTCTTT.

This chain joins TRBV7-9 and TRBJ2-2; possible D gene TRBD1, 6 bases. Germline V lookup: CDR1 SEHNR, CDR2 FQNEAQ (reference sequence). V lost 11 bases and J lost 4, with 14 bases in between. The CDR3 loop spans 13 amino acids. The CDR3 here is CAGGQSSTGELFF. In DNA, the CDR3 is TGTGCCGGAGGACAGAGCTCCACCGGGGAGCTGTTTTTT.

This clonotype has more than one count but fewer than ten. The V call is TRBV2, the J call TRBJ2-5, with 8 bases matching TRBD1. This CDR3 spans 16 amino acids. The germline V gene encodes CDR1 SNHLY and CDR2 FYNNEI. Unmatched junction bases numbered 12, after V lost 4 bases and J lost 5 bases. The CDR3 sequence: CASSVPHLDREETQYF. DNA of the CDR3: TGTGCCAGCAGTGTTCCCCACTTGGACAGGGAGGAGACCCAGTACTTC.

This clonotype was counted only a few times. The rearrangement uses TRBV11-2 and TRBJ1-6; D possibly corresponds to TRBD1 (6 bases). The CDR3 is 19 residues long. Looked up from germline, CDR1 is SGHAT and CDR2 is FQNNGV. V gave up 3 bases and J gave up 0 bases, with 18 bases separating them. The CDR3 loop is CASSLGAARGSSYNSPLHF. The CDR3 nucleotides read TGTGCCAGCAGCTTGGGGGCGGCGAGGGGGAGCTCCTATAATTCACCCCTCCACTTT.

This clonotype has at least ten counts. The rearrangement uses TRBV7-8 and TRBJ2-7; D is perhaps TRBD1 (7 bases). Per germline, CDR1 SGHVS and CDR2 FQNEAQ. V lost 5 bases and J 6 bases, leaving 23 bases between the germline ends. The CDR3 totals 16 residues. The CDR3 nucleotides are TGTGCCAGCAGCCCACCTGGGGCAGGGGGGCGCCTCGAGCAGTACTTC. It codes for CASSPPGAGGRLEQYF.

The J gene is TRBJ1-5, the V gene TRBV4-1, with a weak D call TRBD1 (6 bases). Trimming shortened V by 0 bases and J by 9 bases, and 18 bases separated the two germline ends. CDR3 size: 16 residues. CDR1 is MGHRA, CDR2 YSYEKL, per germline. CDR3 DNA: TGCGCCAGCAGCCAAGATCAGGGGTACCCACATGGGCCCCAGCATTTT. It encodes CASSQDQGYPHGPQHF.

This clonotype showed up many times. V and J are TRBV7-2 and TRBJ1-2; D remains unclear. The CDR3 spans 11 residues. From germline, CDR1 is SGHTA and CDR2 FQGNSA. V was cut by 6 bases and J by 8 bases, with 10 bases left in between. CDR3 DNA: TGTGCCAGCAGTAACTCCGGGGGCTACACCTTC. It encodes CASSNSGGYTF.

This chain uses TRBV30 with TRBJ2-1, with D unclear. V was clipped by 0 bases and J by 8 bases, with 11 bases between them. From germline, CDR1 is GTSNPN and CDR2 SVGIG (reference sequence). The CDR3 spans 13 residues. As DNA, the CDR3 is TGTGCCTGGAGTGTACTCTTAGCCTATGAGCAGTTCTTC. Amino acids: CAWSVLLAYEQFF.

The chain has TRBV4-1 and TRBJ1-4; no firm D call. This CDR3 is 14 amino acids long. V dropped 2 bases and J dropped 2 bases, with 6 bases sitting between them. Germline CDR1 and CDR2: MGHRA and YSYEKL. The CDR3 coding sequence is TGCGCCAGCAGCCAAACGTGGACTAATGAAAAACTGTTTTTT. Protein: CASSQTWTNEKLFF.

This clonotype was detected ten times or more. The V gene is TRBV7-2, the J gene TRBJ2-1; D not certain. The CDR3 loop spans 13 amino acids. CDR1 is SGHTA, CDR2 FQGNSA, per germline. The germline V and J ends were trimmed by 1 base and 5 bases, with 6 bases remaining between them. The CDR3: CASSLGRDNEQFF. The DNA of the CDR3 is TGTGCCAGCAGCTTAGGCCGGGACAATGAGCAGTTCTTC.

This clonotype was observed many times. The chain uses TRBV2 and TRBJ2-2; tentatively, D is TRBD1 (6 bases). Germline assignment: CDR1 SNHLY and CDR2 FYNNEI. The length of the CDR3 is 12 residues. The V end lost 6 bases, the J end lost 5 bases, and 7 bases lay between the germline ends. For the CDR3, the DNA is TGTGCCAGCAGAGGGGGAACCGGGGAGCTGTTTTTT. Its protein is CASRGGTGELFF. The full variable domain, its missing parts supplied by reference TRBV2 and TRBJ2-2, is EPEVTQTPSHQVTQMGQEVILRCVPISNHLYFYWYRQILGQKVEFLVSFYNNEISEKSEIFDDQFSVERPDGSNFTLKIRSTKLEDSAMYFCASRGGTGELFFGEGSRLTVL.